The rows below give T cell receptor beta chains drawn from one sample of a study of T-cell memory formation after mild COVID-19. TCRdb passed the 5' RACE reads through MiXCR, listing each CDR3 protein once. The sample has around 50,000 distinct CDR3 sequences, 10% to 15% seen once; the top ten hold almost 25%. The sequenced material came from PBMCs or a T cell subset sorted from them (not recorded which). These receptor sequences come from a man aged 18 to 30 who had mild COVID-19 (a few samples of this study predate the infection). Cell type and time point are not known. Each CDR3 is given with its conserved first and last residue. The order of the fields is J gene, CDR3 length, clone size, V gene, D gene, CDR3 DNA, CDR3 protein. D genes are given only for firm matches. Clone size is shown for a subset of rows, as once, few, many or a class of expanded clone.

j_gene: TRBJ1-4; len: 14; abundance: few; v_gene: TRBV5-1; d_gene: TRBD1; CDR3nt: TGCGCCAGCAGCCAGGACAGGGGGGATGAAAAACTGTTTTTT; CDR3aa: CASSQDRGDEKLFF
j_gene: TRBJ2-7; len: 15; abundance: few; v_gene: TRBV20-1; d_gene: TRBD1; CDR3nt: TGCAGTGCTAGAGAGGACAGGGTCGGCGCCTACGAGCAGTACTTC; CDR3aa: CSAREDRVGAYEQYF
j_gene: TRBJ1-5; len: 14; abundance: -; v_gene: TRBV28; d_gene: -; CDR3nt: TGTGCCAGCAGTTTTGGGGATAGCAATCAGCCCCAGCATTTT; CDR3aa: CASSFGDSNQPQHF
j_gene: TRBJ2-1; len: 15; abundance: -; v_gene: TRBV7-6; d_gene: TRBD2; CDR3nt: TGTGCCAGCAGCTCGGGACTAAGATGGAGCAATGAGCAGTTCTTC; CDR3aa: CASSSGLRWSNEQFF
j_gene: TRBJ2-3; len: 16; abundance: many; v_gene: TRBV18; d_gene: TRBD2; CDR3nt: TGTGCCAGCTCGCCGACTAGCGCCACCACCACAGATACGCAGTATTTT; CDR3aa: CASSPTSATTTDTQYF
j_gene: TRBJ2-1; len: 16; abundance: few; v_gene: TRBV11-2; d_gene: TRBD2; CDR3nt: TGTGCCAGCAGCCGTCCCTCTAGCGGATTAAGTAATGAGCAGTTCTTC; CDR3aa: CASSRPSSGLSNEQFF
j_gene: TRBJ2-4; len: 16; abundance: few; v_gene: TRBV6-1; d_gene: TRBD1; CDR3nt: TGTGCCAGCAGTGAAGCGCAGGGGACAGGGGGCGACATTCAGTACTTC; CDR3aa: CASSEAQGTGGDIQYF
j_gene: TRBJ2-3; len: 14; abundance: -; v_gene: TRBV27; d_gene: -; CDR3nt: TGTGCCAGCAGTTTTGGGGTGGGGGCAGATACGCAGTATTTT; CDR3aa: CASSFGVGADTQYF
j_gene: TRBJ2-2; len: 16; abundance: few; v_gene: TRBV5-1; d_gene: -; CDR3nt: TGCGCCAGCAGCTTGGATGGACAGTTGAACACCGGGGAGCTGTTTTTT; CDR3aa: CASSLDGQLNTGELFF
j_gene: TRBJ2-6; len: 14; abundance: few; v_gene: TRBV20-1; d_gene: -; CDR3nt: TGCAGTGCTAGAGATCGGAACGGGGCCAACGTCCTGACTTTC; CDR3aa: CSARDRNGANVLTF
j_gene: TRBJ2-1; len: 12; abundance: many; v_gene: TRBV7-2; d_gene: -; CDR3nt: TGTGCCAGCAGCTTAGACCCCAATGAGCAGTTCTTC; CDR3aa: CASSLDPNEQFF
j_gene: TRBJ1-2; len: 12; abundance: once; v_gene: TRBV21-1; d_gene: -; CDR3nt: TGTGCCAGCGGAGGATCTTTCTATGGCTACACCTTC; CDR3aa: CASGGSFYGYTF
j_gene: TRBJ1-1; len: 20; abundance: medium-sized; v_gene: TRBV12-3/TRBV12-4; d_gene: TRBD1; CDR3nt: TGTGCCAGCAGTTTTCTTAGGGGCGGGACAGGGGATCTCGTGAACACTGAAGCTTTCTTT; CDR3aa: CASSFLRGGTGDLVNTEAFF
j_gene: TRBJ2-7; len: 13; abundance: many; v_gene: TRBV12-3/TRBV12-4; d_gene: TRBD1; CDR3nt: TGTGCCAGCAGTCCCGGGGACAGGTACGAGCAGTACTTC; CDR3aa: CASSPGDRYEQYF
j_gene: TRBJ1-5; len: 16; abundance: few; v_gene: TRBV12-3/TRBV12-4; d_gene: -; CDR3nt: TGTGCCAGCAGTTCGGGGCCCTCGGGGAGCAATCAGCCCCAGCATTTT; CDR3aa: CASSSGPSGSNQPQHF
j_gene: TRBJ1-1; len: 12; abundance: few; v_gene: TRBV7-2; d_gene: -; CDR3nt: TGTGCCAGCAGCAGGGTGTACACTGAAGCTTTCTTT; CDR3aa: CASSRVYTEAFF
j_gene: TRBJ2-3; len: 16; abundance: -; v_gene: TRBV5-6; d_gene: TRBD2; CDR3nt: TGTGCCAGCAGCCGCCGACTAGCGGGGGGCTTAGATACGCAGTATTTT; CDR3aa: CASSRRLAGGLDTQYF
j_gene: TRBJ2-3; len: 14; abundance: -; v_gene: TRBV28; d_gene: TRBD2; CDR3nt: TGTGCCAGCAGTTTATCGGGGGGTGGAGATACGCAGTATTTT; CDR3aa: CASSLSGGGDTQYF
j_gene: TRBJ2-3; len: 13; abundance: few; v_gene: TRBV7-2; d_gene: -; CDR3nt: TGTGCCAGCAGCTCAATAACTACAGATACGCAGTATTTT; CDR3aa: CASSSITTDTQYF
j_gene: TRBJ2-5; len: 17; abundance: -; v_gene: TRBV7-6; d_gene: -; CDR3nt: TGTGCCAGCAGCTTAGTGGCGAGCAGCATGGGGATTGAGACCCAGTACTTC; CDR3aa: CASSLVASSMGIETQYF
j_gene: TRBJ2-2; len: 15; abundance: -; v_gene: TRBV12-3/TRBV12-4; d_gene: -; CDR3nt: TGTGCCAGCAGTCTAGGGCTAGCAGGGGCCGGGGAGCTGTTTTTT; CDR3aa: CASSLGLAGAGELFF
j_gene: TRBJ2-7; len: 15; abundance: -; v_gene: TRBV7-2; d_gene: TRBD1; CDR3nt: TGTGCCAGCAGCTTACTCGACAGGGAGTTCTACGAGCAGTACTTC; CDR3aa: CASSLLDREFYEQYF
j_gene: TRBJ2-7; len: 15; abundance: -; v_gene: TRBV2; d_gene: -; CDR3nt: TGTGCCAGCAGGAACCGAGGGGGTTTAACCTACGAGCAGTACTTC; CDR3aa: CASRNRGGLTYEQYF
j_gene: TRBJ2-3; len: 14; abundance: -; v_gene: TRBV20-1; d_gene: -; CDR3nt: TGCAGTGCTAGAGCAGGGGCTAGCACAGATACGCAGTATTTT; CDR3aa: CSARAGASTDTQYF
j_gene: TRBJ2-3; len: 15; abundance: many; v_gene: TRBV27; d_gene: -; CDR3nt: TGTGCCAGCAGTTCTGGTGTTACTAGCACAGATACGCAGTATTTT; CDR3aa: CASSSGVTSTDTQYF
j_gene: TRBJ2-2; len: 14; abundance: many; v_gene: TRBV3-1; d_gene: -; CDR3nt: TGTGCCAGCAGCCAAGATCAGTGGAACGGGGAGCTGTTTTTT; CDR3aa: CASSQDQWNGELFF
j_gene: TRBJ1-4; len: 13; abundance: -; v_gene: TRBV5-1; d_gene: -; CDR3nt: TGCGCCAGCAGCTTGGGGGAGAATGAAAAACTGTTTTTT; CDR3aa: CASSLGENEKLFF
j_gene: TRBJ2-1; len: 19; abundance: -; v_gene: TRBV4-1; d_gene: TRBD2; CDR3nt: TGCGCCAGCAGCCAAGATTCGGGAGAAAGACTAGCCGGGGGTAATGAGCAGTTCTTC; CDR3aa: CASSQDSGERLAGGNEQFF
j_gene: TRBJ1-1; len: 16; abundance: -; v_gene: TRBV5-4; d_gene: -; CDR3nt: TGTGCCAGCAGGCGCATAGGGGGACAAAAGAACACTGAAGCTTTCTTT; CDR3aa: CASRRIGGQKNTEAFF
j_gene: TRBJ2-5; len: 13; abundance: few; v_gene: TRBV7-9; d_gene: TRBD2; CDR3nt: TGTGCCAGCCTGAATAGCGGGGGGAGGACCCAGTACTTC; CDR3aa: CASLNSGGRTQYF
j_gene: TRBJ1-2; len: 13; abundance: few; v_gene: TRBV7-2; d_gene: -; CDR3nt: TGTGCCAGCAGCCCGTACACTCTCTATGGCTACACCTTC; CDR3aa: CASSPYTLYGYTF
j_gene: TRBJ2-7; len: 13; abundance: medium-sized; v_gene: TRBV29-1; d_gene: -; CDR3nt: TGCAGCGTTGAAGGTGGGGTCTCCTACGAGCAGTACTTC; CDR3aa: CSVEGGVSYEQYF